This TCR beta chain was profiled in a study of T cell repertoires in cytomegalovirus infection. Study at large: Evidence of both CMV infection and a matching HLA type came from public TCR beta signatures. Findings and caveats of the study: The study identified carriers of CMV plus the relevant HLA from cumulative public TCR beta family frequency.

In TCRdb, the reads were re-called with MiXCR into one record per CDR3 protein. Found here are hundreds of thousands of distinct CDR3 sequences, 9.5% of them singletons; the top ten hold 3.5% to 4.5%. V was pared by 3 bases and J by 0 bases, with 14 bases between. CDR1 is LNHNV, CDR2 YYDKDF, per germline (reference sequence). The CDR3 extends over 16 amino acids. Note on this clonotype: Its antigen is undetermined.

The V and J genes are TRBV15 and TRBJ2-5; D might be TRBD1 (6 bases). The sequenced sample consisted of PBMCs. This receptor was taken from a human donor in good health (CMV status not recorded). Some clones in this sample may be carry-over from other donors' samples. The CDR3 nucleotides read TGTGCCACCAGCAGTTGGGGGCAGGTGAACCAAGAGACCCAGTACTTC. Its protein product is CATSSWGQVNQETQYF.